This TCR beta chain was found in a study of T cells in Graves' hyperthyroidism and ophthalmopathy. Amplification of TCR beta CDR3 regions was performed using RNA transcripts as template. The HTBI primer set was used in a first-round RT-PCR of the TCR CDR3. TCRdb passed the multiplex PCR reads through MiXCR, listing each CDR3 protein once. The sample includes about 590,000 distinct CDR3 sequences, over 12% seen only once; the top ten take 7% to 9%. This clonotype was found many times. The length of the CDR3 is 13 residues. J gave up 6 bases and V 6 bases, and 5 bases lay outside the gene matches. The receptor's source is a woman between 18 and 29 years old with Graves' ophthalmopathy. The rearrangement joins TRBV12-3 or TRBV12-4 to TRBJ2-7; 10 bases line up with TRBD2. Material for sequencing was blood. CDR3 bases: TGTGCCAGCAGGGCTAGCGGGAGTTCCGAGCAGTACTTC. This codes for CASRASGSSEQYF.